The present TCR beta chain was sequenced within a study of molecular identifiers for immune sequencing clone quantification. The V and J ends lost 0 bases and 4 bases respectively, with 7 bases between them. Germline CDR1 and CDR2: MGHRA and YSYEKL. This CDR3 spans 13 amino acids. TCRdb itself ran the PCR reads through MiXCR, one entry per CDR3 protein. The sample holds a few hundred thousand distinct CDR3 sequences, about 22% seen once. At least ten counts were recorded for this clonotype. The rearrangement uses TRBV4-1 and TRBJ2-7; D is unresolved. This TCR was sampled from a human donor in good health. Some libraries in this study had Jurkat cell RNA spiked in. Material for sequencing was naive CD8+ T cells from blood, with Jurkat cell RNA spiked in. The sample's subset: FACS-sorted CD8+CD4-CCR7+CD45RA+ naive T cells. The CDR3 sequence: CASSQEGRYEQYF. CDR3 coding DNA: TGCGCCAGCAGCCAAGAGGGCAGATACGAGCAGTACTTC.